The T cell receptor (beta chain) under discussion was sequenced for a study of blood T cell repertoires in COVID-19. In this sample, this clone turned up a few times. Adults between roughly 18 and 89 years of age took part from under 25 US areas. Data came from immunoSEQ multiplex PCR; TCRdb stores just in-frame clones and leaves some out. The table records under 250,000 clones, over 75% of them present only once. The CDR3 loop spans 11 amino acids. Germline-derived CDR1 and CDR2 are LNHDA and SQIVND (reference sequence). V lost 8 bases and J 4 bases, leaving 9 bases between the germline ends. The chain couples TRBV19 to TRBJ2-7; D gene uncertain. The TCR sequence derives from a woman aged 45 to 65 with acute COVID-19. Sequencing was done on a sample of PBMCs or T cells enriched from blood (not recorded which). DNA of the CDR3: TGTGCCAGTGGAGAGATTTACGAGCAGTACTTC. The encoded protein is CASGEIYEQYF.